This T cell receptor (beta chain) is from a study of cytomegalovirus exposure and HLA in healthy donors. Concerning this clone: No antigen is known for it.

Germline values: CDR1 SGHRS, CDR2 YFSETQ. This CDR3 region has 15 residues. Trimming stripped 1 base from V and 5 bases from J, with 12 bases between. Notes on the study in general: Later analysis reportedly placed an Asian-associated ancestry cluster below the approximately 730-donor mean in N-insertions. Analysis performed later showed TCR beta chains linked to HLA being more clonally expanded than equally common others.

The donors (healthy individuals) were bone marrow donors. PCR was performed using 60 Vbeta and 13 Jbeta primers. Here immunoSEQ multiplex PCR was the method, and the copy in TCRdb shows in-frame clones only, minus some. The table lists around 170,000 clones, 70% to 80% of them singletons. The V call is TRBV5-1, the J call TRBJ1-4; D unresolved. The sample comprised PBMCs. The TCR originated in a man aged 18 to 29 in good health and CMV-seronegative. The chain's CDR3 is CASSLSGSWNEKLFF. The CDR3, as DNA: TGCGCCAGCAGCTTGTCCGGGTCCTGGAATGAAAAACTGTTTTTT.